Shown below are 26 T cell receptor beta chains from a single sample sequenced in a study of cytomegalovirus exposure and HLA in healthy donors. The primer mix had 60 Vbeta and 13 Jbeta primers. Only in-frame clones appear in the TCRdb table, and some are missing; sequencing was by immunoSEQ multiplex PCR. The sample has 120,000 to 150,000 clones, 73% seen once. Sequenced sample: PBMCs. These receptors were taken from a human donor in good health.

The CDR3 region is CASGPQGDEQFF. CDR3 DNA: TGTGCTAGTGGTCCACAGGGGGATGAGCAGTTCTTC. The chain uses TRBV12-5 and TRBJ2-1, with 8 nucleotides matching TRBD1. Germline CDR1 is LGHNT and CDR2 is FRNRAP. The CDR3 covers 12 residues. The ends lost 5 bases at V and 8 bases at J; junction bases unmatched: 2.

The CDR3 region has the DNA TGTGCCAGTAGTATTGGGACAGGGCCTTATGGCTACACCTTC. This sequence encodes CASSIGTGPYGYTF. The chain combines TRBV19 with TRBJ1-2; TRBD1 agrees at 9 bases. V lost 3 bases, J lost 5 bases, and 4 bases stayed unmatched. Per germline, CDR1 LNHDA and CDR2 SQIVND (reference sequence). This CDR3 region has 14 residues.

The chain couples TRBV5-1 to TRBJ2-3, with a tentative D call TRBD2 (6 bases). The ends were cut back, 5 bases at V and 2 bases at J, with 9 bases in the middle. Germline values: CDR1 SGHRS, CDR2 YFSETQ. The CDR3 is 13 amino acids. The CDR3 loop reads CASRGGLTDTQYF. The CDR3 nucleotides read TGCGCCAGCAGGGGAGGCCTCACAGATACGCAGTATTTT.

This clone was counted a single time. V usage is TRBV6-1 and J usage is TRBJ2-7, with 10 bases matching TRBD1. Germline loops: CDR1 MNHNS, CDR2 SASEGT. CDR3 length: 14 amino acids. Trimming at V came to 7 bases and at J to 3 bases, leaving 6 bases not matched to a gene. The CDR3 region has the DNA TGTGCCAGCACCCTGGGACAGGGGCGCTACGAGCAGTACTTC. This translates into CASTLGQGRYEQYF.

A remark on this clone: The same CDR3 is also encoded by other DNA sequences in this sample. The V gene is TRBV4-1, the J gene TRBJ1-3; TRBD1 is a possible D gene (6 bases). V gave up 1 base and J gave up 16 bases, with 14 bases separating them. The CDR3 loop spans 12 amino acids. Germline loops: CDR1 MGHRA, CDR2 YSYEKL. Written as DNA, the CDR3 is TGCGCCAGCAGCCAAGCCCCAGGGGCCGTCTATTTT. It yields the protein CASSQAPGAVYF.

The rearrangement uses TRBV6-1 and TRBJ1-1, with a weak D call TRBD1 (6 bases). The CDR3 has 11 residues. Trimming cost V 5 bases and J 5 bases, with 6 bases left between them. Germline CDR1 reads MNHNS; CDR2 reads SASEGT. DNA of the CDR3: TGTGCCAGCAGTAGGGGGACTGAAGCTTTCTTT. Translating it yields CASSRGTEAFF.

This clone was seen more than once but under ten times. The rearrangement links TRBV6-6 to TRBJ2-1, with unresolved D. This CDR3 has 13 residues. The V end lost 10 bases, the J end lost 9 bases, and 19 bases lay between the germline ends. Germline CDR1 is MNHNY and CDR2 is SVGAGI (reference sequence). The CDR3 loop reads CATLLPELGEQFF. CDR3 nucleotides: TGTGCCACCCTACTTCCGGAGTTGGGTGAGCAGTTCTTC.

The rearrangement links TRBV15 to TRBJ2-3; D unresolved. The CDR3 consists of 15 residues. The germline V gene has CDR1 LNHNV and CDR2 YYDKDF (reference sequence). The V end lost 0 bases, the J end lost 4 bases, and 11 bases lay between the germline ends. CDR3 sequence reads: CATSRDHRSPDTQYF. For the CDR3, the DNA is TGTGCCACCAGCAGAGATCATAGAAGCCCAGATACGCAGTATTTT.

The chain recombines TRBV7-8 with TRBJ1-6, with D maybe TRBD1 (5 bases). The germline V gene encodes CDR1 SGHVS and CDR2 FQNEAQ. The V gene lost 5 bases and the J gene lost 8 bases, with 10 bases spanning the gap. CDR3 size: 13 residues. Here the CDR3 DNA reads TGTGCCAGCAGCCTTCAGGGTCATTCACCCCTCCACTTT. It translates to CASSLQGHSPLHF.

V gene TRBV6-1 combines with J gene TRBJ2-3, with 9 nucleotides matching TRBD1. CDR3 length: 14 residues. With 9 bases clipped from V and 1 base from J, the junction kept 5 bases outside the gene matches. Looked up from germline, CDR1 is MNHNS and CDR2 is SASEGT. The CDR3 is CASNRDRGTDTQYF. In nucleotides, the CDR3 is TGTGCCAGTAACCGGGACAGGGGCACAGATACGCAGTATTTT.

V and J are TRBV13 and TRBJ2-5; D is unclear. The V end was cut by 0 bases, the J end by 3 bases, with 17 bases between. The germline gives CDR1 PRHDT, CDR2 FYEKMQ (reference sequence). CDR3 length equals 17 residues. This CDR3 reads CASSLGRLASEKETQYF. CDR3 coding DNA: TGTGCCAGCAGCTTAGGCCGGTTAGCATCCGAGAAAGAGACCCAGTACTTC.

The J gene is TRBJ2-5, the V gene TRBV4-1; no reliable D call. V lost 1 base and J lost 4, with 7 bases in between. CDR1 is MGHRA, CDR2 YSYEKL, per germline. This CDR3 has 13 amino acids. The CDR3 nucleotides are TGCGCCAGCAGCCAAGCCCCTCCAGAGACCCAGTACTTC. It specifies CASSQAPPETQYF.

The genes are TRBV6-1 and TRBJ2-5, with TRBD1 identical over 9 bases. Per germline, CDR1 MNHNS and CDR2 SASEGT. The CDR3 loop spans 14 amino acids. With 5 bases clipped from V and 4 bases from J, the junction kept 5 bases outside the gene matches. The CDR3 DNA is TGTGCCAGCAGTTTAGCACAGGGGGCAGAGACCCAGTACTTC. Its protein is CASSLAQGAETQYF.

This clone was observed a single time. The rearrangement joins TRBV10-3 to TRBJ2-2; TRBD2 matches 11 bases. The CDR3 is 16 amino acids. Germline V gene sequence: CDR1 ENHRY, CDR2 SYGVKD. Trimming removed 3 bases from V and 5 bases from J; junction bases left unmatched: 5. CDR3 DNA sequence: TGTGCCATCAGTGATACTAGCGGGAGACGAACCGGGGAGCTGTTTTTT. Translated, it gives CAISDTSGRRTGELFF.

The V and J genes are TRBV5-4 and TRBJ2-1; TRBD2 matches 9 bases. This CDR3 is built from 15 residues. V was clipped by 4 bases and J by 9 bases; unmatched bases: 11. The V gene's germline CDR1 is SGHNT and CDR2 YYREEE (reference sequence). Here the CDR3 DNA reads TGTGCCAGCAGCCCCCTAGCGGGGTCTGGGAGTGAGCAGTTCTTC. Encoded protein: CASSPLAGSGSEQFF.

The V gene is TRBV14, the J gene TRBJ1-1; D is possibly TRBD1 (5 bases). Trimming left V 0 bases short and J 0 bases short, with 8 bases between. The CDR3 sequence is 15 residues long. Germline V lookup: CDR1 SGHDN, CDR2 FVKESK. Here the CDR3 reads CASSQEQAMNTEAFF. In nucleotides, the CDR3 is TGTGCCAGCAGCCAAGAACAGGCTATGAACACTGAAGCTTTCTTT.

The V and J genes are TRBV4-2 and TRBJ2-2; 10 bases line up with TRBD2. Germline V gene sequence: CDR1 LGHNA, CDR2 YNFKEQ. V lost 0 bases, J lost 0 bases, and 10 bases stayed unmatched. There are 20 residues in the CDR3. CDR3 in DNA: TGTGCCAGCAGCCAAGATGTTCCGAGAGCGGGGGGGCCGAACACCGGGGAGCTGTTTTTT. Translating it yields CASSQDVPRAGGPNTGELFF.

This clone was found a few times. The rearrangement uses TRBV2 and TRBJ1-4; TRBD1 aligns across 12 bases. The CDR3 has 14 amino acids. The germline gives CDR1 SNHLY, CDR2 FYNNEI. The trim removed 6 bases at V and 7 bases at J, leaving 3 bases unmatched. CDR3 residues: CASRGDRGLEKLFF. As DNA, the CDR3 is TGTGCCAGCAGGGGGGACAGGGGGCTTGAAAAACTGTTTTTT.

V and J are TRBV27 and TRBJ2-3, with TRBD2 matching 10 bases. This CDR3 spans 15 amino acids. CDR1 MNHEY and CDR2 SMNVEV come from the germline V gene (reference sequence). Unmatched junction bases numbered 2, after V lost 3 bases and J lost 2 bases. CDR3 DNA: TGTGCCAGCAGTTTCCTAGCGGGAGTCACAGATACGCAGTATTTT. As protein: CASSFLAGVTDTQYF.

This chain uses TRBV6-6 with TRBJ2-2; possibly TRBD1 for D (5 bases). V lost 8 bases, J lost 6 bases, and 10 bases lay in between. CDR3 length equals 12 residues. Germline loops: CDR1 MNHNY, CDR2 SVGAGI (reference sequence). The CDR3 region is CASPGAAGELFF. CDR3 DNA: TGTGCCAGCCCTGGGGCAGCCGGGGAGCTGTTTTTT.

The chain is built from TRBV6-1 and TRBJ1-4, with a possible D match to TRBD1 (5 bases). This CDR3 is built from 11 residues. Germline lookup yields CDR1 MNHNS and CDR2 SASEGT. The V gene lost 8 bases and the J gene lost 5 bases, with 6 bases spanning the gap. In nucleotides, the CDR3 is TGTGCCAGCCGACAGAATGAAAAACTGTTTTTT. It is translated as CASRQNEKLFF.

The V call is TRBV18, the J call TRBJ2-7; 9 nucleotides align to TRBD1. Trimming took 8 bases from V and 4 from J; bases not matched to a gene: 3. This CDR3 comprises 12 residues. Germline-derived CDR1 and CDR2 are KGHSH and LQKENI. The CDR3 DNA sequence: TGTGCCAGCCAGGGACAGGGTTACGAGCAGTACTTC. Its translation: CASQGQGYEQYF.

The rearrangement joins TRBV9 to TRBJ1-1; maybe TRBD1 (6 bases). This CDR3 spans 16 amino acids. Per germline, CDR1 SGDLS and CDR2 YYNGEE. Trimming took 5 bases from V and 4 from J, leaving 21 bases between them. The CDR3 loop reads CASRPPGDTRGTEAFF. CDR3 in DNA: TGTGCCAGCAGACCTCCCGGGGACACCCGGGGCACTGAAGCTTTCTTT.

The rearrangement joins TRBV4-1 to TRBJ2-7; 8 bases agree with TRBD2. V shed 4 bases, J shed 5 bases, and the junction held 16 bases outside the gene matches. Germline V lookup: CDR1 MGHRA, CDR2 YSYEKL. The CDR3 loop spans 17 amino acids. The CDR3 spells CASSLNARSGSTHEQYF. The CDR3 DNA follows: TGCGCCAGCAGCCTTAACGCTAGAAGCGGGAGTACCCACGAGCAGTACTTC.

V gene TRBV2 combines with J gene TRBJ2-3; tentative D call: TRBD1 (6 bases). Germline assignment: CDR1 SNHLY and CDR2 FYNNEI. The CDR3 extends over 15 amino acids. V lost 7 bases, J lost 1 base, and 15 bases lay in between. The CDR3 region is CASMRNRDRTDTQYF. In DNA, the CDR3 is TGTGCCAGCATGAGGAACAGGGACCGCACAGATACGCAGTATTTT.

This clone has more than one count but fewer than ten. The rearrangement links TRBV19 to TRBJ1-2, with D possibly TRBD1 on 5 matching bases. Germline-derived CDR1 and CDR2 are LNHDA and SQIVND (reference sequence). The CDR3 is 15 amino acids. V was pared by 7 bases and J by 1 base, with 16 bases between. CDR3 bases: TGTGCCAGTAAGGCGCAGGGAGGGTATAACTATGGCTACACCTTC. This translates into CASKAQGGYNYGYTF.